This T cell receptor (beta chain) came from a study of identical twins (dated by TCRdb to about 2016). Looking at the study overall: The study deep-sequenced TCR alpha and beta repertoires from monozygotic twins, unrelated adults of various ages and cord blood to test whether fetal clonotypes persist. To rule out contamination, the twin experiments were replicated at different times with different library preparation protocols. Study-wide findings and limitations: Invariant T cells such as MAIT and iNKT could partly confound zero-insertion analyses, although diverse VJ usage argued against such confounding for most clonotypes. Because the same donors could not be followed over many years, the conclusions relied on cross-sectional statistical analysis. In monozygotic twins, recombination models systematically underestimated out-of-frame TCR alpha sharing, but the models matched the sharing seen between unrelated individuals. Fewer insertions were carried by abundant cord blood beta clonotypes, a similar but weaker trend appeared in young adult naive repertoires, and no such trend appeared in memory repertoires. The excess sharing between twins in beta out-of-frame sequences was weaker because fewer shared sequences reduced the signal-to-noise ratio. Compared with coincidental sharing between unrelated individuals, out-of-frame TCR alpha sequences shared between twins had an excess of sequences with low generation probability.

The library was built by means of 5' RACE. Sequencing used an Illumina HiSeq 2000. A universal primer binding site was introduced by template switching, and a unique molecular identifier was present in the final cDNA, enabling accurate counting of TCR cDNA molecules. Specific primers in the conserved constant-segment region were used to synthesize first-strand cDNA for TCR alpha and beta chains. To control for contamination, each cDNA library was double barcoded with a SMART-Mk sample barcode plus Illumina barcodes. TruSeq adapter sequences and Illumina sample barcodes were added in two successive PCR steps. The Illumina HiSeq platform was used with custom primers to sequence TCR alpha and beta cDNA libraries. The authors processed their data as follows. MiGEC was used to process raw reads and extract unique molecular identifiers, and MiXCR was used to find CDR3 positions. Recombination models were inferred per individual with the repgenHMM and IGoR tools using an EM algorithm. The tcR package in R was used for shared clonotype analysis, with sharing normalized by the product of cloneset sizes. To study raw recombination free of thymic and clonal selection effects, out-of-frame nonproductive sequences were analyzed. TCRdb took the public reads, trimmed them with fastp at Q25, ran MiXCR for clone calling and kept in-frame beta chains. CDR3 protein sequences are deduplicated, and each keeps its most common genes and DNA. These V and J calls originate from TCRdb's pipeline instead of the authors' own analysis. A total of more than 350,000 distinct CDR3 sequences appear in this sample, 7% to 9.5% of them only once. Of the sample, over 7% falls within the top ten clones.

Sequences SGHVS (CDR1) and FQNEAQ (CDR2) are obtained from the germline V gene. Trimming costs V 8 bases and J 12 bases, and their ends lie 14 bases apart. Including cysteine and phenylalanine, the CDR3 has 11 amino acids. The sequence is cut down to CDR3 DNA, 33 bases in frame from base 1. About this clonotype: Its recognized antigen is unknown. No much larger clone is present one base from it, and per-base qualities are unavailable.

Every donor in the study was a healthy Caucasian. The study also sequenced three unrelated non-twin adults: a male aged 18 to 29, a male aged 50 to 60 and a female aged 50 to 60. Miltenyi CD45RO+ enrichment and human naive T-cell isolation kits were used to isolate memory (CD45RO+) and naive T cells from PBMC. The chain is made from TRBV7-8 and TRBJ2-1; the D gene is possibly TRBD1 or TRBD2, each agreeing over 6 bases. Sequencing used naive T cells sorted from blood. This specimen's cell subset or site label, interpreted: cells isolated with a human naive T-cell isolation kit. This TCR was recovered from a woman aged 50 to 60 in good health. DNA sequence: TGTGCCAGCTCCAAGGGGGACTCGCAGTTCTTC. This codes for CASSKGDSQFF.